This T cell receptor beta chain appears in the sequencing data of a study of blood T cell repertoires in COVID-19. Sequencing used immunoSEQ multiplex PCR; TCRdb keeps in-frame clones, though not all of them. The sample yields 300,000 to 350,000 clones, 87% seen once. The CDR3 spans 12 residues. In germline, CDR1 is MNHEY, CDR2 SVGEGT. With V trimmed by 6 bases and J by 11 bases, 7 bases remained unmatched. The receptor was derived from a man aged 30 to 39 with COVID-19, enrolled during active disease. The chain joins TRBV6-2 or TRBV6-3 to TRBJ1-1, with TRBD1 matching over 9 bases. The specimen sequenced was peripheral blood. The CDR3 spells CASSGTGYRAFF. CDR3 in DNA: TGTGCCAGCAGCGGGACAGGGTATCGGGCTTTCTTT.